One T cell receptor beta chain is described in this entry. Its target is not known. A much larger clone lies a single base off, so this may be a read error. The CDR3 end shows no conserved phenylalanine or tryptophan, and so a read error is likely. The CDR3 totals 14 residues. V dropped 1 base and J dropped 7 bases, with 11 bases sitting between them. Germline V gene data show CDR1 as MNHNS and CDR2 as SASEGT. This entry belongs to a study of CD8+CD57+ T cells in acquired aplastic anemia. Whole-study results and caveats: Patients and controls shared twenty-nine CD8+ CDR3 sequences, highly expressed in patients. Patients were compared with controls for CD8+ Simpson's diversity, and no significant difference emerged.

TCR beta VDJ combinations and CDR3 sequences were profiled from genomic DNA. TCRdb re-called the reads with MiXCR, one entry per CDR3 protein. The data hold roughly 280,000 distinct CDR3 sequences, with roughly 59% observed a single time. The authors sequenced patients whose flow cytometry had shown CD8+CD57+ cell expansion. Each of the patients presented with severe acquired aplastic anemia. When blood sampling took place, the patients had received no therapy. This TCR was sampled from a human donor with aplastic anemia. The V and J genes are TRBV6-1 and TRBJ2-1, with D perhaps TRBD1 (6 bases). Sequences were obtained from sorted CD4+, CD8+, or CD8+CD57+ T cells (not recorded which) from PBMCs. The CDR3 reads CASSEGAGVNEQFL. In DNA, the CDR3 is TGTGCCAGCAGTGAAGGTGCAGGGGTGAATGAGCAGTTCCTC.